This is a list of T cell receptor beta chains from one sample in a study of T cells in Graves' hyperthyroidism and ophthalmopathy. MiXCR, applied by TCRdb to the multiplex PCR reads, yields one record per CDR3 protein. Among under 600,000 distinct CDR3 sequences, around 16% were seen once, and the ten largest hold roughly 3%. What was sequenced was blood. Every receptor here comes from a woman in her thirties or forties with Graves' ophthalmopathy. CDR3s include the opening cysteine and the closing phenylalanine or tryptophan. D genes are given only for firm matches. Clone sizes are given selectively: once, few, many, or a class where the clone is expanded.

j_call: TRBJ1-3
d_call: -
v_call: TRBV7-8
clone_size: -
cdr3_nt: TGTGCCAGCAGCTTAAGGGACACCGACTCTGGAAACACCATATATTTT
cdr3_aa: CASSLRDTDSGNTIYF

j_call: TRBJ2-1
d_call: TRBD2
v_call: TRBV6-1
clone_size: many
cdr3_nt: TGTGCCACCCAGCGGGATACGTACAATGAGCAGTTCTTC
cdr3_aa: CATQRDTYNEQFF

j_call: TRBJ1-5
d_call: TRBD1
v_call: TRBV19
clone_size: -
cdr3_nt: TGTGCCAGTAGTATTACAGGGGGCACAAATCAGCCCCAGCATTTT
cdr3_aa: CASSITGGTNQPQHF

j_call: TRBJ1-6
d_call: -
v_call: TRBV5-1
clone_size: many
cdr3_nt: TGCGCCAGCAGCTTGGAGGGTACCACCGGCTCGCCCCTCCACTTT
cdr3_aa: CASSLEGTTGSPLHF

j_call: TRBJ2-1
d_call: -
v_call: TRBV14
clone_size: few
cdr3_nt: TGTGCCAGCAGCCAAGGATGGCGGCGGTACTCCTACAATGAGCAGTTCTTC
cdr3_aa: CASSQGWRRYSYNEQFF

j_call: TRBJ2-2
d_call: TRBD2
v_call: TRBV12-3/TRBV12-4
clone_size: -
cdr3_nt: TGTGCCAGCAGGCCCCTTGGAGCGGGGGCACCGAACACCGGGGAGCTGTTTTTT
cdr3_aa: CASRPLGAGAPNTGELFF

j_call: TRBJ1-5
d_call: -
v_call: TRBV9
clone_size: -
cdr3_nt: TGTGCCAGCAGCGTAGGGGCAGGGTTAAGCGCGCCCCAGCATTTT
cdr3_aa: CASSVGAGLSAPQHF

j_call: TRBJ2-5
d_call: TRBD1
v_call: TRBV7-9
clone_size: many
cdr3_nt: TGTGCCAGCAGCCTCTCGGGACAGACCCAAGAGACCCAGTACTTC
cdr3_aa: CASSLSGQTQETQYF

j_call: TRBJ2-3
d_call: -
v_call: TRBV6-6
clone_size: many
cdr3_nt: TGTGCCAGCAGTTACGCCCCGGGACCCCAAAGCACAGATACGCAGTATTTT
cdr3_aa: CASSYAPGPQSTDTQYF

j_call: TRBJ2-7
d_call: -
v_call: TRBV7-3
clone_size: many
cdr3_nt: TGTGCCAGCAGTAGAGGGCCCTCCTACGAGCAGTACTTC
cdr3_aa: CASSRGPSYEQYF

j_call: TRBJ2-5
d_call: TRBD2
v_call: TRBV9
clone_size: many
cdr3_nt: TGTGCCAGCAGCGTAGATTGGGGGGGGCAAGAGACCCAGTACTTC
cdr3_aa: CASSVDWGGQETQYF

j_call: TRBJ2-1
d_call: -
v_call: TRBV7-6
clone_size: -
cdr3_nt: TGTGCCAGCAGCGTCGACAGGGGAGGGAACAATGAGCAGTTCTTC
cdr3_aa: CASSVDRGGNNEQFF

j_call: TRBJ2-3
d_call: -
v_call: TRBV2
clone_size: many
cdr3_nt: TGTGCCAGCAGTGAAGCAGGAGGGGGCCCTAGCACAGATACGCAGTATTTT
cdr3_aa: CASSEAGGGPSTDTQYF

j_call: TRBJ1-6
d_call: -
v_call: TRBV6-5
clone_size: few
cdr3_nt: TGTGCCAGCAGTTACCTCGGCTCCTATAATTCACCCCTCCACTTT
cdr3_aa: CASSYLGSYNSPLHF

j_call: TRBJ1-5
d_call: -
v_call: TRBV5-8
clone_size: many
cdr3_nt: TGTGCCAGCAGCCAGGGGCAGGCCAGAGGCAATCAGCCCCAGCATTTT
cdr3_aa: CASSQGQARGNQPQHF

j_call: TRBJ2-6
d_call: -
v_call: TRBV5-1
clone_size: few
cdr3_nt: TGCGCCAGCACCCCTCAGCTCTCTGGGGCCAACGTCCTGACTTTC
cdr3_aa: CASTPQLSGANVLTF

j_call: TRBJ2-1
d_call: -
v_call: TRBV5-1
clone_size: -
cdr3_nt: TGTGCCAGCAGCTTGGTAGCTATCAATGAGCAGTTCTTC
cdr3_aa: CASSLVAINEQFF

j_call: TRBJ1-6
d_call: TRBD1
v_call: TRBV6-1
clone_size: many
cdr3_nt: TGTGCCAGCAGTCCCGCGGGACAGGGCTCACCCCTCCACTTT
cdr3_aa: CASSPAGQGSPLHF

j_call: TRBJ1-4
d_call: -
v_call: TRBV27
clone_size: -
cdr3_nt: TGTGCCAGCAGTTCCCCGGGGACGGAGAATGAAAAACTGTTTTTT
cdr3_aa: CASSSPGTENEKLFF

j_call: TRBJ2-7
d_call: -
v_call: TRBV4-1
clone_size: -
cdr3_nt: TGCGCCAGCAGCCAAGACAAGTTGTACGAGCAGTACTTC
cdr3_aa: CASSQDKLYEQYF

j_call: TRBJ2-7
d_call: TRBD1
v_call: TRBV5-1
clone_size: -
cdr3_nt: TGCGCCAGCAGCCCTGGACAGGGCCTGGTGACCTACGAGCAGTACTTC
cdr3_aa: CASSPGQGLVTYEQYF

j_call: TRBJ1-6
d_call: TRBD1
v_call: TRBV10-3
clone_size: many
cdr3_nt: TGTGCCATCGGGCATGCCGGGACAGCCTCTGAGGCGCCCCTCCACTTT
cdr3_aa: CAIGHAGTASEAPLHF

j_call: TRBJ1-5
d_call: -
v_call: TRBV28
clone_size: many
cdr3_nt: TGTGCCAGCAGTCCAAAGTGGGGAAGCAATCAGCCCCAGCATTTT
cdr3_aa: CASSPKWGSNQPQHF

j_call: TRBJ1-2
d_call: -
v_call: TRBV5-1
clone_size: -
cdr3_nt: TGCGCCAGCAGCTTGTACACGGACAGCTCAGTCGGCTACACCTTC
cdr3_aa: CASSLYTDSSVGYTF

j_call: TRBJ1-2
d_call: -
v_call: TRBV10-3
clone_size: -
cdr3_nt: TGTGCCATCATAAGGGTCTCCTCTTCTAACTATGGCTACACCTTC
cdr3_aa: CAIIRVSSSNYGYTF

j_call: TRBJ1-2
d_call: -
v_call: TRBV19
clone_size: -
cdr3_nt: TGTGCCAGTAGTATTGGAGCAGGGGCGGTGGATGGCTACACCTTC
cdr3_aa: CASSIGAGAVDGYTF

j_call: TRBJ1-5
d_call: -
v_call: TRBV3-1
clone_size: many
cdr3_nt: TGTGCCAGCAGCCAAGCGGGGGGGCCCCAGCATTTT
cdr3_aa: CASSQAGGPQHF

j_call: TRBJ1-5
d_call: TRBD1
v_call: TRBV29-1
clone_size: -
cdr3_nt: TGCAGCGTTTCAGGGGGGATCAATCAGCCCCAGCATTTT
cdr3_aa: CSVSGGINQPQHF

j_call: TRBJ2-7
d_call: -
v_call: TRBV20-1
clone_size: many
cdr3_nt: TGCAGTGCGGAAAGCTCCTACGAGCAGTACTTC
cdr3_aa: CSAESSYEQYF

j_call: TRBJ1-4
d_call: -
v_call: TRBV3-1
clone_size: -
cdr3_nt: TGTGCCAGCAGCCAAGAAGGGGGTAATGAAAAACTGTTTTTT
cdr3_aa: CASSQEGGNEKLFF

j_call: TRBJ2-7
d_call: TRBD2
v_call: TRBV27
clone_size: few
cdr3_nt: TGTGCCACCGCCGTGGCGGGGGGGCCTTACGAGCAGTACTTC
cdr3_aa: CATAVAGGPYEQYF

j_call: TRBJ2-7
d_call: -
v_call: TRBV7-6
clone_size: many
cdr3_nt: TGTGCCAGCAGCCTCAACCCCGGGGATGGGTACGAGCAGTACTTC
cdr3_aa: CASSLNPGDGYEQYF

j_call: TRBJ2-1
d_call: -
v_call: TRBV2
clone_size: many
cdr3_nt: TGTGCCAGCACCGAAGGCGGAGGGTATGAGCAGTTCTTC
cdr3_aa: CASTEGGGYEQFF

j_call: TRBJ2-1
d_call: -
v_call: TRBV11-2
clone_size: -
cdr3_nt: TGTGCCAGCAGCCAGGAGAGAGGGCAGTTCTTC
cdr3_aa: CASSQERGQFF

j_call: TRBJ1-2
d_call: -
v_call: TRBV29-1
clone_size: few
cdr3_nt: TGCAGCGTTGAAGATGGTGGGGCAGCCGATGGCTACACCTTC
cdr3_aa: CSVEDGGAADGYTF

j_call: TRBJ2-5
d_call: -
v_call: TRBV28
clone_size: many
cdr3_nt: TGTGCCAGCAGTGGGGACGCTCCGGGTCGGACCCAGTACTTC
cdr3_aa: CASSGDAPGRTQYF

j_call: TRBJ2-5
d_call: -
v_call: TRBV11-2
clone_size: many
cdr3_nt: TGTGCCAGCAGCCATTATGTTGATGGGGAGACCCAGTACTTC
cdr3_aa: CASSHYVDGETQYF

j_call: TRBJ2-3
d_call: TRBD2
v_call: TRBV10-1
clone_size: few
cdr3_nt: TGCGCCAGCAGTGAACTAGCGGGGGCCCCCACAGATACGCAGTATTTT
cdr3_aa: CASSELAGAPTDTQYF

j_call: TRBJ2-3
d_call: -
v_call: TRBV9
clone_size: -
cdr3_nt: TGTGCCAGCAGCGTGAAAGGAACGGGTTTCACAGATACGCAGTATTTT
cdr3_aa: CASSVKGTGFTDTQYF

j_call: TRBJ2-1
d_call: TRBD1
v_call: TRBV30
clone_size: -
cdr3_nt: TGTGCCTGGAGTACCGGACAGGGGGTTTTGTATGAGCAGTTCTTC
cdr3_aa: CAWSTGQGVLYEQFF

j_call: TRBJ2-5
d_call: -
v_call: TRBV3-1
clone_size: -
cdr3_nt: TGTGCCAGCAGTTTCGCCCAACGACAAGAGACCCAGTACTTC
cdr3_aa: CASSFAQRQETQYF

j_call: TRBJ2-7
d_call: -
v_call: TRBV18
clone_size: many
cdr3_nt: TGTGCCAGCTCCCTGGGGGCAGACGAGCAGTACTTC
cdr3_aa: CASSLGADEQYF

j_call: TRBJ2-3
d_call: -
v_call: TRBV6-6
clone_size: many
cdr3_nt: TGTGCCAGCAGTTACTTTCCAGCAGTTAGCGATACGCAGTATTTT
cdr3_aa: CASSYFPAVSDTQYF

j_call: TRBJ1-3
d_call: -
v_call: TRBV20-1
clone_size: -
cdr3_nt: TGCAGTGCTACAGGGTTCTCTGGAAACACCATATATTTT
cdr3_aa: CSATGFSGNTIYF

j_call: TRBJ2-1
d_call: TRBD1
v_call: TRBV7-2
clone_size: many
cdr3_nt: TGTGCCACCAGGGAACCGGGACAGGTAAAAAATGAGCAGTTCTTC
cdr3_aa: CATREPGQVKNEQFF